Detailed here is one T cell receptor (beta chain). Researchers amplified the TCR beta CDR3 regions from RNA transcripts. The study used the HTBI primer set for a first-round RT-PCR of the TCR CDR3. TCRdb re-analysed the multiplex PCR reads in MiXCR, keeping a single row per CDR3 protein. The sample consists of 650,000 to 700,000 distinct CDR3 sequences, around 15% of them appearing once. In germline, CDR1 is LNHDA, CDR2 SQIVND (reference sequence). This CDR3 has 15 amino acids. Trimming shortened V by 5 bases and J by 0 bases, and 11 bases separated the two germline ends. This sample is drawn from a study of T cells in Graves' hyperthyroidism and ophthalmopathy. The patients, who ranged from 18 to 65 in age, presented with newly diagnosed hyperthyroidism lasting under 2 months.

This TCR came from a man aged 45-60 years with Graves' hyperthyroidism. V gene TRBV19 combines with J gene TRBJ2-4; D is uncertain. The material sequenced was blood. The CDR3 loop reads CASSGARLAKNIQYF. CDR3 in DNA: TGTGCCAGTAGTGGAGCGAGGCTAGCCAAAAACATTCAGTACTTC. Based on the CDR3 plus reference TRBV19 and TRBJ2-4, the full variable domain is DGGITQSPKYLFRKEGQNVTLSCEQNLNHDAMYWYRQDPGQGLRLIYYSQIVNDFQKGDIAEGYSVSREKKESFPLTVTSAQKNPTAFYLCASSGARLAKNIQYFGAGTRLSVL.